This TCR beta chain was sequenced in a study of T cell repertoires in cytomegalovirus infection. Turning to the study itself: Signatures in public TCR beta sequences pointed to both CMV infection and matching HLA type.

Trimming left V 3 bases short and J 10 bases short, with 8 bases between. The CDR3 spans 11 residues. Germline V lookup: CDR1 SGHNT, CDR2 YYREEE (reference sequence). This clonotype turned up a few times. Its specificity is not known. TCRdb passed the reads through MiXCR, listing each CDR3 protein once. In the table there are about 110,000 distinct CDR3 sequences, about a tenth of which are singletons. Findings and caveats of the study: Clonotype analysis showed dominance of the ex vivo response by HLA-C-restricted CMV-specific TCR beta clonotypes.

The rearrangement links TRBV5-4 to TRBJ2-1; D is possibly TRBD2 (6 bases). The sample consisted of PBMCs, sequenced either directly or after in vitro stimulation (not recorded which). The clonotype originates from a human donor in good health (CMV status not recorded). Some clones in this sample may be carry-over from other donors' samples. The CDR3 spells CASSSGLEQFF. DNA of the CDR3: TGTGCCAGCAGCTCCGGACTAGAGCAGTTCTTC.